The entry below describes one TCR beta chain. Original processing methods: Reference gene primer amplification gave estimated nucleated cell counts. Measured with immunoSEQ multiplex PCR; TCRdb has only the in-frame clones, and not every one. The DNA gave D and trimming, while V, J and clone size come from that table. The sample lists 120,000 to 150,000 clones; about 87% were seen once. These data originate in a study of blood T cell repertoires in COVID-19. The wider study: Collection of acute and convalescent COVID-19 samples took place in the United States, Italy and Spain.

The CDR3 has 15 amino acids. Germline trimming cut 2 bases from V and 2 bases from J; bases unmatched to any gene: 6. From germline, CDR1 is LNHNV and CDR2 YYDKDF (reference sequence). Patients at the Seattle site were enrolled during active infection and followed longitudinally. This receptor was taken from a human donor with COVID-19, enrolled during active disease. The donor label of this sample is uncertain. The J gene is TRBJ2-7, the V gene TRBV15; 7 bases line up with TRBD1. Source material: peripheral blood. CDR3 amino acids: CATSRNRDRTYEQYF. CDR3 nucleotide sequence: TGTGCCACCAGCAGAAACCGGGACAGAACCTACGAGCAGTACTTC.